This T cell receptor beta chain originates from a study of OX40 agonist ivuxolimab in advanced cancers. As for the study in general: The study treated patients with ivuxolimab, an agonistic anti-OX40 (CD134) antibody. Patients were infused with ivuxolimab every 2 weeks at 0.01 to 10 mg/kg. Those enrolled were approximately 83% male, with a mean age of roughly 62 years and ages from about 20 to 85.

The CDR3 extends over 14 amino acids. CDR1 is MNHNS and CDR2 is SASEGT in the germline V gene. J lost 5 bases, V lost 6 bases, and 7 bases had no gene match. TCRdb's copy holds only in-frame clones and misses some; the assay was immunoSEQ multiplex PCR. The data hold tens of thousands of clones, with approximately 84% observed a single time. V gene TRBV6-1 combines with J gene TRBJ1-5, with 7 bases lining up with TRBD1. The source is an adult with an advanced solid tumor such as melanoma, head and neck, liver or kidney cancer. The sample here was CD4+ or CD8+ T cells sorted from blood, taken in a trial of the OX40 agonist ivuxolimab. CDR3 bases: TGTGCCAGCAGGGCAGGGGGTCTGCATCAGCCCCAGCATTTT. It codes for CASRAGGLHQPQHF.